The 29 T cell receptor beta chains below all came from one sample that was sequenced in a study of shared clonotypes between healthy human individuals. The data were produced by immunoSEQ multiplex PCR, yet TCRdb's version contains in-frame clones alone and is incomplete. The sample has some 740,000 clones, about 92% seen once. Naive CD8 cells, CD45RO-negative and positively selected for CCR7, excluded terminally differentiated effector memory CD45RA+ cells. The sample taken for sequencing was naive CD8+ T cells sorted from blood. These receptors were obtained from a man aged 25 to 40 in good health.

V usage is TRBV10-3 and J usage is TRBJ2-7; D ambiguous. Germline lookup yields CDR1 ENHRY and CDR2 SYGVKD. This CDR3 has 12 amino acids. Trimming pared 8 bases from V and 6 bases from J, leaving 14 bases between. The CDR3 DNA reads as TGTGCCATCGGAACCCCACCCGCCGAGCAGTACTTC. Its translation: CAIGTPPAEQYF.

The rearrangement uses TRBV7-9 and TRBJ2-6; no reliable D call. Trimming left V 2 bases short and J 0 bases short, with 2 bases between. Germline CDR1 is SEHNR and CDR2 is FQNEAQ (reference sequence). This CDR3 spans 14 amino acids. CDR3 DNA sequence: TGTGCCAGCAGCTTAAGCTCTGGGGCCAACGTCCTGACTTTC. Its translation is CASSLSSGANVLTF.

The genes are TRBV9 and TRBJ2-7; TRBD1 or TRBD2 may be the D gene (5 bases each). V lost 0 bases and J 2 bases, leaving 18 bases between the germline ends. Germline V CDR1 and CDR2: SGDLS, YYNGEE. There are 17 residues in the CDR3. CDR3: CASSVGSGRVPTYEQYF. The CDR3, as DNA: TGTGCCAGCAGCGTAGGGTCGGGGCGGGTCCCGACCTACGAGCAGTACTTC.

The V gene is TRBV7-9, the J gene TRBJ2-2, with 12 bases matching TRBD2. Germline CDR1 and CDR2: SEHNR and FQNEAQ (reference sequence). The CDR3 sequence is 18 residues long. The J segment lost 0 bases and the V segment lost 5 bases, leaving 7 bases of the junction unmatched. This chain's CDR3 is CASSARTSGNPNTGELFF. CDR3 DNA sequence: TGTGCCAGCAGCGCCCGGACTAGCGGGAACCCGAACACCGGGGAGCTGTTTTTT.

The table lists this clone with a count of one. The rearrangement uses TRBV11-2 and TRBJ1-4; maybe TRBD1 (5 bases). Germline V gene lookup returns CDR1 SGHAT and CDR2 FQNNGV. V was clipped by 0 bases and J by 5 bases, with 10 bases between them. The CDR3 is made up of 15 amino acids. CDR3 in DNA: TGTGCCAGCAGCTTAGAGGGGACGGCCAATGAAAAACTGTTTTTT. Translated, it gives CASSLEGTANEKLFF.

The V gene is TRBV13, the J gene TRBJ2-7; possibly TRBD1 or TRBD2 for D (5 bases each). Germline V gene data show CDR1 as PRHDT and CDR2 as FYEKMQ (reference sequence). This CDR3 spans 11 amino acids. Between the trimmed V and J ends, which lost 4 bases and 6 bases, there was a span of 7 bases. Here the CDR3 reads CASSSGPEQYF. The CDR3, as DNA: TGTGCCAGCAGCTCGGGGCCCGAGCAGTACTTC.

The chain joins TRBV5-6 to TRBJ2-3; the match to TRBD2 covers 7 bases. Germline CDR1 SGHDT, CDR2 YYEEEE. With V trimmed by 7 bases and J by 0 bases, 11 bases remained unmatched. The CDR3 has 16 amino acids. In DNA, the CDR3 is TGTGCCAGCGGGGAGGGAGGCCAGGGAAGCACAGATACGCAGTATTTT. This sequence encodes CASGEGGQGSTDTQYF.

In the case of this clone: In the same sample, other DNA sequences code for this CDR3. J is TRBJ1-1 and V is TRBV27; D is unclear. The germline gives CDR1 MNHEY, CDR2 SMNVEV (reference sequence). CDR3 length: 13 residues. V was pared by 3 bases and J by 0 bases, with 5 bases between. CDR3 residues: CASSFSLNTEAFF. The CDR3 DNA reads TGTGCCAGCAGTTTCAGCTTGAACACTGAAGCTTTCTTT.

The chain recombines TRBV4-2 with TRBJ2-3, with 8 positions matching TRBD1. The CDR3 is 18 amino acids. In germline, CDR1 is LGHNA, CDR2 YNFKEQ. V was pared by 5 bases and J by 3 bases, with 16 bases of the junction left unmatched. DNA for the CDR3: TGTGCCAGCAGCTCTATGCCCTCTTCAGGGGGCGGTACAGATACGCAGTATTTT. Translation: CASSSMPSSGGGTDTQYF.

Comment on this clone: The same CDR3 is also encoded by other DNA sequences in this sample. The CDR3, as DNA: TGCGCCAGCAGCGTCGGGACAGGGTACTACGAGCAGTACTTC. Its translation is CASSVGTGYYEQYF. This chain joins TRBV5-1 and TRBJ2-7; 9 bases align to TRBD1. The CDR3 is 14 amino acids. J was trimmed by 3 bases and V by 4 bases; bases with no gene match: 5. In germline, CDR1 is SGHRS, CDR2 YFSETQ.

The genes are TRBV7-9 and TRBJ2-1; 9 bases match TRBD2. The ends lost 0 bases at V and 7 bases at J; junction bases unmatched: 10. The germline gives CDR1 SEHNR, CDR2 FQNEAQ (reference sequence). This CDR3 comprises 17 residues. CDR3 region: CASSLAGLASGNNEQFF. CDR3 coding DNA: TGTGCCAGCAGCTTAGCGGGGTTGGCTAGCGGGAATAATGAGCAGTTCTTC. Complete variable domain (other parts from reference TRBV7-9 and TRBJ2-1): DTGVSQNPRHKITKRGQNVTFRCDPISEHNRLYWYRQTLGQGPEFLTYFQNEAQLEKSRLLSDRFSAERPKGSFSTLEIQRTEQGDSAMYLCASSLAGLASGNNEQFFGPGTRLTVL.

CDR3 nucleotide sequence: TGCGCCAGCAGCTCGGGGACTAGCGGGCGCGTTAAGCAGTATTTT. Translated, it gives CASSSGTSGRVKQYF. V is TRBV5-1 and J is TRBJ2-3, with 12 bases matching TRBD2. Germline values: CDR1 SGHRS, CDR2 YFSETQ. The CDR3 has 15 residues. The V gene end was trimmed by 3 bases and the J gene end by 11 bases; junction bases not matched to a gene: 10. Full variable domain (outside the CDR3, taken from reference TRBV5-1 and TRBJ2-3): KAGVTQTPRYLIKTRGQQVTLSCSPISGHRSVSWYQQTPGQGLQFLFEYFSETQRNKGNFPGRFSGRQFSNSRSEMNVSTLELGDSALYLCASSSGTSGRVKQYFGPGTRLTVL.

V usage is TRBV7-6 and J usage is TRBJ2-7; the match to TRBD2 covers 10 bases. The germline V gene has CDR1 SGHVS and CDR2 FNYEAQ. The CDR3 has 17 amino acids. J lost 4 bases, V lost 4 bases, and 13 bases had no gene match. The CDR3 nucleotides are TGTGCCAGCAGCTCTCCCCAAGAACCTAGCGGGAGTTACGAGCAGTACTTC. This sequence encodes CASSSPQEPSGSYEQYF.

The genes are TRBV4-1 and TRBJ1-5; the D gene is possibly TRBD1 (5 bases). The CDR3 sequence is 15 residues long. Germline V gene data show CDR1 as MGHRA and CDR2 as YSYEKL. V lost 0 bases and J 7 bases, leaving 13 bases between the germline ends. CDR3 DNA sequence: TGCGCCAGCAGCCAAGAGTGGGGCGCTGGGCAGCCCCAGCATTTT. It is translated as CASSQEWGAGQPQHF.

A single count supports this clone. The chain employs TRBV7-9 and TRBJ1-1; a weak D match, TRBD1 (6 bases). From germline, CDR1 is SEHNR and CDR2 FQNEAQ (reference sequence). Trimming cost V 2 bases and J 1 base, with 11 bases left between them. The length of the CDR3 is 15 residues. CDR3 residues: CASSLFEGGNTEAFF. As DNA, the CDR3 is TGTGCCAGCAGCTTATTTGAGGGGGGGAACACTGAAGCTTTCTTT.

The chain carries TRBV11-2 and TRBJ2-7; 10 bases line up with TRBD2. CDR1 is SGHAT and CDR2 is FQNNGV in the germline V gene. Trimming cost V 5 bases and J 6 bases; bases outside gene matches: 13. The CDR3 is 16 residues long. CDR3 sequence (DNA): TGTGCCAGCAGCAGCTCCCTAGCGGGAGCAGTCGGCGAGCAGTACTTC. Protein: CASSSSLAGAVGEQYF.

V usage is TRBV19 and J usage is TRBJ2-7; 14 positions match TRBD2. V shed 6 bases, J shed 0 bases, and the junction held 7 bases outside the gene matches. This CDR3 region has 17 residues. Germline CDR1 and CDR2: LNHDA and SQIVND (reference sequence). CDR3 bases: TGTGCCAGTAGCGCGACTAGCGGGAGGGATAGCTCCTACGAGCAGTACTTC. Translation: CASSATSGRDSSYEQYF.

The chain is built from TRBV7-9 and TRBJ2-1; 12 nucleotides line up with TRBD2. CDR3 length equals 17 residues. J gave up 0 bases and V 5 bases, and 5 bases lay outside the gene matches. The germline CDR1 and CDR2 sequences are SEHNR and FQNEAQ (reference sequence). The chain's CDR3 is CASSPRLAGDSYNEQFF. The CDR3 DNA reads as TGTGCCAGCAGCCCGCGACTAGCGGGAGACTCCTACAATGAGCAGTTCTTC.

V gene TRBV10-1 combines with J gene TRBJ2-1; 10 nucleotides agree with TRBD2. Trimming cost V 6 bases and J 1 base; bases outside gene matches: 3. The CDR3 has 15 residues. Looked up from germline, CDR1 is WNHNN and CDR2 is SYGVQD (reference sequence). CDR3 sequence reads: CASSPLAGSYNEQFF. DNA for the CDR3: TGCGCCAGCAGCCCACTAGCGGGATCCTACAATGAGCAGTTCTTC.

This clone was counted once. The chain is built from TRBV28 and TRBJ2-7; 8 bases are shared with TRBD2. The CDR3 length is 15 residues. V gave up 6 bases and J gave up 0 bases; unmatched junction bases: 7. Germline V gives CDR1 MDHEN, CDR2 SYDVKM. CDR3 in amino acids: CASRSKREYSYEQYF. The CDR3 DNA reads as TGTGCCAGCAGATCAAAGCGGGAGTACTCCTACGAGCAGTACTTC.

The J gene is TRBJ1-4, the V gene TRBV14; 7 bases agree with TRBD1. The CDR3 spans 18 residues. After removal of 4 bases from V and 0 bases from J, the junction contained 11 bases not matched to a gene. The germline CDR1 and CDR2 sequences are SGHDN and FVKESK. The CDR3 nucleotides are TGTGCCAGCAGCCCAAAAGCAGGGGGATTAGCAACTAATGAAAAACTGTTTTTT. It specifies CASSPKAGGLATNEKLFF.

This chain links TRBV28 with TRBJ2-7; the D gene is possibly TRBD1 (6 bases). The CDR3 is made up of 12 amino acids. V gave up 7 bases and J gave up 3 bases, with 10 bases separating them. Germline CDR1 reads MDHEN; CDR2 reads SYDVKM. The CDR3 DNA reads TGTGCCAGCACCCGGACAGACTACGAGCAGTACTTC. Translation: CASTRTDYEQYF.

The CDR3 loop is CASSLILRERYTF. Here the CDR3 DNA reads TGTGCCAGCAGCTTAATTTTGCGCGAACGCTACACCTTC. The chain carries TRBV11-2 and TRBJ1-2; D call uncertain. This CDR3 has 13 residues. The germline V gene encodes CDR1 SGHAT and CDR2 FQNNGV. V shed 2 bases and J shed 9 bases, with 13 bases lying between them.

The chain carries TRBV14 and TRBJ1-2; D ambiguous. The ends were cut back, 2 bases at V and 4 bases at J, with 11 bases in the middle. Germline V lookup: CDR1 SGHDN, CDR2 FVKESK. The CDR3 length is 14 residues. CDR3 in amino acids: CASSQTPSGYGYTF. CDR3 sequence (DNA): TGTGCCAGCAGCCAAACCCCCTCGGGCTATGGCTACACCTTC.

V usage is TRBV4-1 and J usage is TRBJ2-3; 12 bases fit TRBD2. Germline V CDR1 and CDR2: MGHRA, YSYEKL. The CDR3 covers 16 residues. With 3 bases clipped from V and 4 bases from J, the junction kept 5 bases outside the gene matches. Here the CDR3 DNA reads TGCGCCAGCAGCCATACTAGCGGGAGGAGATCAGATACGCAGTATTTT. Translating gives CASSHTSGRRSDTQYF.

The rearrangement links TRBV11-2 to TRBJ1-2, with a possible D match to TRBD1 (6 bases). V lost 4 bases to trimming and J lost 7 bases, with 19 bases between them. CDR1 is SGHAT, CDR2 FQNNGV, per germline. CDR3 size: 15 residues. As DNA, the CDR3 is TGTGCCAGCAGCTCCACACACTACAGGGTTGGTGGCTACACCTTC. Its protein is CASSSTHYRVGGYTF.

The chain links TRBV6-1 to TRBJ2-3; 10 bases match TRBD1. The germline V gene has CDR1 MNHNS and CDR2 SASEGT. The J segment lost 4 bases and the V segment lost 7 bases, leaving 5 bases of the junction unmatched. The CDR3 has 14 amino acids. As DNA, the CDR3 is TGTGCCAGCACTTCGGGACAGGGGCCAGATACGCAGTATTTT. It codes for CASTSGQGPDTQYF.

The gene calls are TRBV18 and TRBJ2-7; D perhaps matches TRBD1 (5 bases). Between the trimmed V and J ends, which lost 3 bases and 3 bases, there was a span of 9 bases. This CDR3 region has 13 residues. Germline V gene lookup returns CDR1 KGHSH and CDR2 LQKENI. Here the CDR3 reads CASSPGDSYEQYF. The CDR3 coding sequence is TGTGCCAGCTCACCTGGCGACAGCTACGAGCAGTACTTC.

The rearrangement uses TRBV14 and TRBJ2-5, with TRBD2 matching 8 bases. The CDR3 extends over 14 amino acids. The germline CDR1 and CDR2 sequences are SGHDN and FVKESK. V lost 1 base to trimming and J lost 7 bases; unmatched junction nucleotides: 5. The CDR3 region is CASSQAGTRGTQYF. CDR3 nucleotides: TGTGCCAGCAGCCAAGCAGGGACTAGAGGGACCCAGTACTTC.